The clone carrying this T cell receptor (beta chain) was found a few times. Unique molecular identifiers were incorporated when the TCRbeta library was constructed. TCRdb re-derived calls from the PCR reads in MiXCR, one entry per CDR3 protein. The sample shows over 400,000 distinct CDR3 sequences, approximately 12% of them seen only once. This specimen belongs to a study of T-cell reconstitution after alpha-beta-depleted transplantation in children. V shed 3 bases and J shed 6 bases, with 22 bases lying between them. Germline V lookup: CDR1 DFQATT, CDR2 SNEGSKA (reference sequence). This CDR3 contains 16 residues.

The receptor was derived from a human donor who donated a stem cell graft to a child with combined immunodeficiency. The source was PBMCs from the stem cell graft donor, collected from the stem cell graft. The chain joins TRBV20-1 to TRBJ2-3; D is possibly TRBD2 (6 bases). The CDR3 here is CSARRTSGWLVDTQYF. The CDR3 region has the DNA TGCAGTGCTAGGCGTACGAGCGGGTGGCTGGTGGATACGCAGTATTTT.